This is a list of T cell receptor beta chains from one sample in a study of blood T cell repertoires in COVID-19. Measured with immunoSEQ multiplex PCR; TCRdb has only the in-frame clones, and not every one. The table shows fewer than 40,000 clones, with about three quarters occurring only once. Sample: peripheral blood. The receptors derive from a man in his 60s with acute or convalescent COVID-19. CDR3s include the opening cysteine and the closing phenylalanine or tryptophan. A D gene is named only where the DNA matches it firmly. A clone size is listed for some rows: how often the clone was seen (once, few, many), or a class if it is expanded.

length: 13; J: TRBJ1-3; V: TRBV24-1; D: NA; size: NA; DNA: TGTGCCACCAGTGATGGGGCGGGAAACACCATATATTTT; CDR3: CATSDGAGNTIYF
length: 18; J: TRBJ2-7; V: TRBV15; D: TRBD2; size: NA; DNA: TGTGCCACCAGCAGAGATCGGTCGCTAGCGGGAGTGTCCTACGAGCAGTACTTC; CDR3: CATSRDRSLAGVSYEQYF
length: 19; J: TRBJ1-5; V: TRBV28; D: TRBD1; size: NA; DNA: TGTGCCAGCAGTTTTGCGCCCGGGACAGGGTCTTTTAGCAATCAGCCCCAGCATTTT; CDR3: CASSFAPGTGSFSNQPQHF
length: 15; J: TRBJ2-2; V: TRBV7-8; D: NA; size: NA; DNA: TGTGCCAGCAGCTACGACTTCTCGAACACCGGGGAGCTGTTTTTT; CDR3: CASSYDFSNTGELFF
length: 19; J: TRBJ2-7; V: TRBV5-1; D: TRBD2; size: NA; DNA: TGCGCCAGCAGCCGAGGAGGGACTAGCGGCCCCAGAAGGGGGCTCGAGCAGTACTTC; CDR3: CASSRGGTSGPRRGLEQYF
length: 12; J: TRBJ1-1; V: TRBV12-3/TRBV12-4; D: NA; size: NA; DNA: TGTGCCAGCAATCAGGGTGGCACTGAAGCTTTCTTT; CDR3: CASNQGGTEAFF
length: 15; J: TRBJ1-2; V: TRBV19; D: NA; size: NA; DNA: TGTGCCAGTTCGGCCCCCGAAACAGGGTCGGTTGGCTACACCTTC; CDR3: CASSAPETGSVGYTF
length: 15; J: TRBJ2-3; V: TRBV7-9; D: TRBD1; size: NA; DNA: TGTGCCAGCAGCTCCCGGGACAGGGAGACAGATACGCAGTATTTT; CDR3: CASSSRDRETDTQYF
length: 14; J: TRBJ1-1; V: TRBV5-4; D: TRBD1; size: NA; DNA: TGTGCCAGCAGCCAAGGGACAGGGAACACTGAAGCTTTCTTT; CDR3: CASSQGTGNTEAFF
length: 14; J: TRBJ1-1; V: TRBV7-8; D: NA; size: NA; DNA: TGTGCCAGCAGCCCCAGTGAAGTGAACACTGAAGCTTTCTTT; CDR3: CASSPSEVNTEAFF
length: 14; J: TRBJ2-7; V: TRBV4-2; D: TRBD1; size: NA; DNA: TGTGCCAGCAGCCAAGATGGACAGGGCGGGGAGCAGTACTTC; CDR3: CASSQDGQGGEQYF
length: 14; J: TRBJ2-1; V: TRBV30; D: NA; size: NA; DNA: TGTGCCTGGAGGGCTTTTTACTCCTACAATGAGCAGTTCTTC; CDR3: CAWRAFYSYNEQFF
length: 14; J: TRBJ2-7; V: TRBV24-1; D: NA; size: NA; DNA: TGTGCCACCAGTGCCCCGGACAAGCCCTACGAGCAGTACTTC; CDR3: CATSAPDKPYEQYF
length: 14; J: TRBJ2-2; V: TRBV6-4; D: NA; size: NA; DNA: TGTGCCAGCAGTCGACGGGGAAACACCGGGGAGCTGTTTTTT; CDR3: CASSRRGNTGELFF
length: 14; J: TRBJ2-3; V: TRBV7-2; D: NA; size: NA; DNA: TGTGCCAGCAGCTTAGACACAGGCACAGATACGCAGTATTTT; CDR3: CASSLDTGTDTQYF
length: 17; J: TRBJ1-2; V: TRBV4-1; D: TRBD1; size: NA; DNA: TGCGCCAGCAGCCAAGCCCTACAGGGGTCTATTAACTATGGCTACACCTTC; CDR3: CASSQALQGSINYGYTF
length: 15; J: TRBJ2-1; V: TRBV9; D: TRBD2; size: NA; DNA: TGTGCCAGCAGCGTATCGCCAGCGGGAGAGAATGAGCAGTTCTTC; CDR3: CASSVSPAGENEQFF
length: 16; J: TRBJ2-5; V: TRBV9; D: TRBD2; size: NA; DNA: TGTGCCAGCAGCCTCCAGGTGGCTAGCGGTCAAGAGACCCAGTACTTC; CDR3: CASSLQVASGQETQYF
length: 18; J: TRBJ1-3; V: TRBV10-3; D: TRBD1; size: NA; DNA: TGTGCCATCAGCAGGACACAGGGGACCCCCTCTGGAGGAAACACCATATATTTT; CDR3: CAISRTQGTPSGGNTIYF
length: 14; J: TRBJ2-2; V: TRBV6-5; D: NA; size: few; DNA: TGTGCCAGCAGGGGGGGAGGTGGCACCGGGGAGCTGTTTTTT; CDR3: CASRGGGGTGELFF
length: 16; J: TRBJ1-2; V: TRBV5-8; D: TRBD1; size: NA; DNA: TGTGCCAGCAGCTTGAGGCCGTCAGGGGGCTTTGTTGGCTACACCTTC; CDR3: CASSLRPSGGFVGYTF
length: 14; J: TRBJ2-7; V: TRBV5-4; D: NA; size: NA; DNA: TGTGCCAGCAGCTTGGAGGCGGGTACCTACGAGCAGTACTTC; CDR3: CASSLEAGTYEQYF
length: 18; J: TRBJ2-7; V: TRBV19; D: TRBD2; size: NA; DNA: TGTGCCAGTACCGGGGACAGGGCTGGGACTAGCGGAGACTACGAGCAGTACTTC; CDR3: CASTGDRAGTSGDYEQYF
length: 14; J: TRBJ2-3; V: TRBV7-2; D: TRBD1; size: NA; DNA: TGTGCCAGCAGCTTATCCGGGACAGACAATACGCAGTATTTT; CDR3: CASSLSGTDNTQYF
length: 16; J: TRBJ1-2; V: TRBV15; D: TRBD1; size: NA; DNA: TGTGCCACCAGCAGAGATTTCGACAGGGATAAGTCTGGCTACACCTTC; CDR3: CATSRDFDRDKSGYTF
length: 15; J: TRBJ2-2; V: TRBV5-1; D: NA; size: few; DNA: TGCGCCAGCAGCTTCGCTAGCTGGGGCACCGGGGAGCTGTTTTTT; CDR3: CASSFASWGTGELFF
length: 15; J: TRBJ2-1; V: TRBV5-6; D: TRBD2; size: NA; DNA: TGTGCCAGCAGCTTGGTCCGACTAGCGACAGATGAGCAGTTCTTC; CDR3: CASSLVRLATDEQFF
length: 13; J: TRBJ1-1; V: TRBV11-2; D: NA; size: once; DNA: TGTGCCAGCACCCCTTGGGGGGGCACTGAAGCTTTCTTT; CDR3: CASTPWGGTEAFF
length: 15; J: TRBJ2-3; V: TRBV7-2; D: NA; size: NA; DNA: TGTGCCAGCAGCTTAGAAGGCGGGGCCACAGATACGCAGTATTTT; CDR3: CASSLEGGATDTQYF
length: 17; J: TRBJ2-2; V: TRBV9; D: TRBD1; size: NA; DNA: TGTGCCAGCAGCGTCACCAGGACAGGGGCGGACACCGGGGAGCTGTTTTTT; CDR3: CASSVTRTGADTGELFF
length: 14; J: TRBJ2-3; V: TRBV5-1; D: TRBD1; size: NA; DNA: TGCGCCAGCAGCTTCCGGGACAGACGGGATACGCAGTATTTT; CDR3: CASSFRDRRDTQYF
length: 17; J: TRBJ2-1; V: TRBV7-9; D: NA; size: NA; DNA: TGTGCCAGCAGCTCCGGGGACAAGGGATTTTCTTTCGATGAGCAGTTCTTC; CDR3: CASSSGDKGFSFDEQFF
length: 12; J: TRBJ2-2; V: TRBV28; D: NA; size: NA; DNA: TGTGCCAGCCTACAGGGAGCCGGGGAGCTGTTTTTT; CDR3: CASLQGAGELFF
length: 14; J: TRBJ1-1; V: TRBV30; D: NA; size: NA; DNA: TGTGCCTGGAGTCCCGCCAGGGGGAACACTGAAGCTTTCTTT; CDR3: CAWSPARGNTEAFF
length: 15; J: TRBJ2-7; V: TRBV5-6; D: TRBD2; size: few; DNA: TGTGCCAGCAGTCCGACTAGCGGGGGATCCTACGAGCAGTACTTC; CDR3: CASSPTSGGSYEQYF
length: 12; J: TRBJ2-1; V: TRBV6-5; D: NA; size: NA; DNA: TGTGCCACCCAAGACATATACAATGAGCAGTTCTTC; CDR3: CATQDIYNEQFF
length: 12; J: TRBJ1-1; V: TRBV30; D: NA; size: NA; DNA: TGTGCCTGGAGTGTACGGGGCACTGAAGCTTTCTTT; CDR3: CAWSVRGTEAFF
length: 14; J: TRBJ2-7; V: TRBV9; D: NA; size: NA; DNA: TGTGCCAGCAGCGTTACGACAGCCTCCTACGAGCAGTACTTC; CDR3: CASSVTTASYEQYF
length: 15; J: TRBJ2-5; V: TRBV10-2; D: TRBD2; size: NA; DNA: TGCGCCAGCGGACTAGCGGGAGGGCCGGGGGAGACCCAGTACTTC; CDR3: CASGLAGGPGETQYF
length: 12; J: TRBJ1-2; V: TRBV29-1; D: NA; size: once; DNA: TGCAGCGTAAGCCAGGGGACCTATGGCTACACCTTC; CDR3: CSVSQGTYGYTF
length: 17; J: TRBJ1-3; V: TRBV28; D: TRBD1; size: once; DNA: TGTGCCAGCACCTTGACCGGGACAGGGGGTTTTGGAAACACCATATATTTT; CDR3: CASTLTGTGGFGNTIYF
length: 18; J: TRBJ2-7; V: TRBV5-1; D: TRBD2; size: NA; DNA: TGCGCCAGCACCCAAAGCAAGTTGCAGACTAGCCGATCCTACGAGCAGTACTTC; CDR3: CASTQSKLQTSRSYEQYF
length: 14; J: TRBJ2-3; V: TRBV11-3; D: NA; size: once; DNA: TGTGCCAGCAGCAACGGGGGAATGGCGGATACGCAGTATTTT; CDR3: CASSNGGMADTQYF
length: 14; J: TRBJ1-2; V: TRBV7-6; D: TRBD1; size: NA; DNA: TGTGCCAGCAGCTTAGCGACAGGGGACTATGGCTACACCTTC; CDR3: CASSLATGDYGYTF
length: 15; J: TRBJ2-5; V: TRBV7-9; D: NA; size: NA; DNA: TGTGCCAGCAGCGCCGACAGGAGCTTGGAGGAGACCCAGTACTTC; CDR3: CASSADRSLEETQYF
length: 15; J: TRBJ2-5; V: TRBV5-4; D: TRBD1; size: NA; DNA: TGTGCCAGCAGCGTGGACAGGGTCGGTGGTAAGACCCAGTACTTC; CDR3: CASSVDRVGGKTQYF
length: 14; J: TRBJ2-7; V: TRBV7-9; D: NA; size: NA; DNA: TGTGCCAGCAGCTTAGGTGGCAATACCTACGAGCAGTACTTC; CDR3: CASSLGGNTYEQYF